Shown below are 30 T cell receptor beta chains from a single sample sequenced in a study of blood T cell repertoires in COVID-19. This table comes from immunoSEQ multiplex PCR, and its TCRdb copy is limited to in-frame clones, with some not included. The profile shows around 120,000 clones, roughly 91% of them singletons. The source material was peripheral blood. The receptor source for this set is a human donor in a cohort sampled during active COVID-19.

Concerning this clone itself: Within the sample, other DNA sequences also encode this same CDR3. This sequence joins TRBV19 and TRBJ2-2, with a possible D match to TRBD2 (6 bases). V dropped 3 bases and J dropped 2 bases, with 10 bases sitting between them. Germline CDR1 reads LNHDA; CDR2 reads SQIVND (reference sequence). The CDR3 spans 15 residues. The chain's CDR3 is CASSIGGFNTGELFF. The DNA of the CDR3 is TGTGCCAGTAGTATCGGAGGGTTCAACACCGGGGAGCTGTTTTTT.

The chain combines TRBV28 with TRBJ2-5; 12 bases agree with TRBD2. The CDR3 is 14 residues long. The junction had 3 bases not matched to a gene; V was cut back by 5 bases and J by 5 bases. Looked up from germline, CDR1 is MDHEN and CDR2 is SYDVKM. The CDR3 sequence is CASSLLAGGETQYF. CDR3 sequence (DNA): TGTGCCAGCAGTCTCCTAGCGGGAGGGGAGACCCAGTACTTC.

The J gene is TRBJ2-5, the V gene TRBV5-1, with 7 bases matching TRBD1. This CDR3 is built from 14 residues. The germline gives CDR1 SGHRS, CDR2 YFSETQ. The trim removed 1 base at V and 7 bases at J, leaving 7 bases unmatched. The CDR3 region is CASSLSGSGGTQYF. The CDR3 coding sequence is TGCGCCAGCAGCTTGTCAGGTTCAGGGGGGACCCAGTACTTC. The full variable domain, completed using reference TRBV5-1 and TRBJ2-5, is KAGVTQTPRYLIKTRGQQVTLSCSPISGHRSVSWYQQTPGQGLQFLFEYFSETQRNKGNFPGRFSGRQFSNSRSEMNVSTLELGDSALYLCASSLSGSGGTQYFGPGTRLLVL.

This clone was recorded only once. The chain carries TRBV28 and TRBJ1-5; a weak D match, TRBD1 (5 bases). CDR1 is MDHEN, CDR2 SYDVKM, per germline. The CDR3 sequence is 15 residues long. The V end was cut by 8 bases, the J end by 4 bases, with 18 bases between. The CDR3 is CASVYNGGTNQPQHF. The CDR3 DNA is TGTGCCAGCGTCTATAATGGCGGGACGAATCAGCCCCAGCATTTT.

The chain carries TRBV19 and TRBJ2-5; perhaps TRBD1 as D (6 bases). The CDR3 consists of 15 residues. The V and J ends lost 1 base and 4 bases respectively, with 13 bases between them. Germline loops: CDR1 LNHDA, CDR2 SQIVND (reference sequence). The CDR3, as DNA: TGTGCCAGTAGTATAGGGGGTCTCAGGGGAGAGACCCAGTACTTC. As protein: CASSIGGLRGETQYF.

This clone was counted at least ten times. The chain is built from TRBV28 and TRBJ1-2; D is undetermined. Germline V lookup: CDR1 MDHEN, CDR2 SYDVKM. The V end lost 7 bases, the J end lost 2 bases, and 11 bases lay between the germline ends. This CDR3 comprises 13 residues. This chain's CDR3 is CASKFSGNYGYTF. The CDR3 coding sequence is TGTGCCAGCAAGTTCTCGGGGAACTATGGCTACACCTTC.

The rearrangement joins TRBV12-1 to TRBJ1-3. TRBV12-1 is assigned pseudogene status. The CDR3 totals 15 residues. CDR3 sequence reads: CASTKGSDSGNTIYF. CDR3 bases: TGTGCCAGCACCAAAGGGAGTGATTCTGGAAACACCATATATTTT.

The chain joins TRBV4-1 to TRBJ2-7; 8 bases agree with TRBD1. The CDR3 has 17 amino acids. Trimming cost V 1 base and J 0 bases; bases outside gene matches: 8. Looked up from germline, CDR1 is MGHRA and CDR2 is YSYEKL. This chain's CDR3 is CASSQVSQGAYSYEQYF. DNA for the CDR3: TGCGCCAGCAGCCAAGTATCGCAGGGGGCCTACTCCTACGAGCAGTACTTC.

In this sample, this clone turned up once. The J gene is TRBJ2-1, the V gene TRBV4-2; a weak D match, TRBD2 (5 bases). From germline, CDR1 is LGHNA and CDR2 YNFKEQ. The ends were cut back, 4 bases at V and 9 bases at J, with 10 bases in the middle. This CDR3 comprises 12 residues. The CDR3 is CASSLDLGEQFF. For the CDR3, the DNA is TGTGCCAGCAGCCTGGACTTGGGTGAGCAGTTCTTC.

This rearrangement joins TRBV5-4 to TRBJ2-7; TRBD1 agrees at 8 bases. The CDR3 extends over 14 amino acids. Looked up from germline, CDR1 is SGHNT and CDR2 is YYREEE (reference sequence). The ends lost 0 bases at V and 6 bases at J; junction bases unmatched: 5. The CDR3 region has the DNA TGTGCCAGCAGCTTGGCAGGGGGCAGAAGCGAGCAGTACTTC. This sequence encodes CASSLAGGRSEQYF.

This chain connects TRBV11-3 to TRBJ2-7, with TRBD1 as a possible D gene (5 bases). V gave up 2 bases and J gave up 4 bases, with 12 bases separating them. CDR1 and CDR2 from the germline V gene are SGHNT and YENEEA. The CDR3 contains 14 residues. The CDR3 DNA reads TGTGCCAGCAGCTTAAGGGCAGGGCTGTACGAGCAGTACTTC. Its translation: CASSLRAGLYEQYF.

This chain connects TRBV4-1 to TRBJ2-1; 8 bases line up with TRBD2. Germline V gives CDR1 MGHRA, CDR2 YSYEKL. Trimming at V came to 8 bases and at J to 4 bases, leaving 10 bases not matched to a gene. The CDR3 sequence is 15 residues long. The CDR3 reads CASLGGSGIYNEQFF. The CDR3 DNA is TGCGCCAGCCTGGGGGGTAGCGGGATTTACAATGAGCAGTTCTTC.

The chain recombines TRBV30 with TRBJ1-2; 8 bases agree with TRBD1. After removal of 8 bases from V and 2 bases from J, the junction contained 10 bases not matched to a gene. CDR1 GTSNPN and CDR2 SVGIG come from the germline V gene (reference sequence). The CDR3 has 14 residues. CDR3 protein: CAAQTGGPNYGYTF. In DNA form, the CDR3 reads TGTGCCGCCCAAACAGGGGGGCCAAACTATGGCTACACCTTC.

This clone is a singleton in its sample. The chain employs TRBV6-2 or TRBV6-3 and TRBJ2-1; 12 nucleotides agree with TRBD2. Germline trimming cut 6 bases from V and 6 bases from J; bases unmatched to any gene: 9. Germline lookup yields CDR1 MNHEY and CDR2 SVGEGT. The CDR3 totals 16 residues. The CDR3, as DNA: TGTGCCAGCAGACCTAGCGGGAGGGCCAGAATCAATGAGCAGTTCTTC. Its translation: CASRPSGRARINEQFF.

The chain combines TRBV5-1 with TRBJ1-1, with D possibly matching TRBD1 (5 bases). The CDR3 consists of 16 residues. V was pared by 4 bases and J by 1 base, with 17 bases between. The germline gives CDR1 SGHRS, CDR2 YFSETQ. CDR3 region: CASSGAIGDRNTEAFF. In nucleotides, the CDR3 is TGCGCCAGCAGCGGGGCTATCGGCGACCGGAACACTGAAGCTTTCTTT.

The chain has TRBV15 and TRBJ2-3; tentatively, D is TRBD1 (6 bases). Looked up from germline, CDR1 is LNHNV and CDR2 is YYDKDF (reference sequence). V lost 10 bases to trimming and J lost 4 bases, with 15 bases between them. There are 13 residues in the CDR3. In nucleotides, the CDR3 is TGTGCCATCAGGGGATTCGGGGCAGATACGCAGTATTTT. Its protein is CAIRGFGADTQYF. Looking up the rest from reference TRBV15 and TRBJ2-3 gives the full variable domain: DAMVIQNPRYQVTQFGKPVTLSCSQTLNHNVMYWYQQKSSQAPKLLFHYYDKDFNNEADTPDNFQSRRPNTSFCFLDIRSPGLGDTAMYLCAIRGFGADTQYFGPGTRLTVL.

This clone has a single count. CDR3 nucleotide sequence: TGTGCCAGCGGACTCCGAACTAGCACAGATACGCAGTATTTT. Protein sequence: CASGLRTSTDTQYF. V gene TRBV2 combines with J gene TRBJ2-3, with D perhaps TRBD2 (5 bases). The ends were cut back, 8 bases at V and 0 bases at J, with 12 bases in the middle. The germline V gene encodes CDR1 SNHLY and CDR2 FYNNEI. The length of the CDR3 is 14 residues.

The chain couples TRBV3-1 (or the pseudogene TRBV3-2) to TRBJ2-2, with D possibly matching TRBD1 (6 bases). The CDR3 spans 13 residues. Germline V lookup: CDR1 LGHDT, CDR2 YNNKEL (reference sequence). The V and J ends lost 5 bases and 4 bases respectively, with 8 bases between them. The CDR3 DNA follows: TGTGCCAGCAGCTCCAGGGGCACCGGGGAGCTGTTTTTT. Its translation: CASSSRGTGELFF.

V gene TRBV28 combines with J gene TRBJ2-1; 7 positions agree with TRBD2. The V gene end was trimmed by 3 bases and the J gene end by 5 bases; junction bases not matched to a gene: 4. This CDR3 has 14 residues. Germline loops: CDR1 MDHEN, CDR2 SYDVKM. The CDR3 sequence: CASSLTSLNNEQFF. CDR3 DNA sequence: TGTGCCAGCAGTTTGACTAGCTTGAACAATGAGCAGTTCTTC. Looking up the rest from reference TRBV28 and TRBJ2-1 gives the full variable domain: DVKVTQSSRYLVKRTGEKVFLECVQDMDHENMFWYRQDPGLGLRLIYFSYDVKMKEKGDIPEGYSVSREKKERFSLILESASTNQTSMYLCASSLTSLNNEQFFGPGTRLTVL.

This chain joins TRBV7-9 and TRBJ2-5; 8 bases map to TRBD1. V dropped 5 bases and J dropped 4; count of bases not matched to a gene: 9. This CDR3 contains 15 residues. Germline V gene sequence: CDR1 SEHNR, CDR2 FQNEAQ (reference sequence). Here the CDR3 DNA reads TGTGCCAGCAGCAATGGACCAGGGGGCGCAGAGACCCAGTACTTC. The encoded protein is CASSNGPGGAETQYF.

The rearrangement links TRBV3-1 (or the pseudogene TRBV3-2) to TRBJ2-3; D perhaps matches TRBD2 (6 bases). V was shortened by 2 bases and J by 2 bases, with 8 bases between the two germline ends. CDR1 is LGHDT, CDR2 YNNKEL, per germline (reference sequence). The CDR3 is 14 amino acids. CDR3 nucleotide sequence: TGTGCCAGCAGCCAACGGGGACTCACAGATACGCAGTATTTT. The encoded protein is CASSQRGLTDTQYF.

The V gene is TRBV11-2, the J gene TRBJ2-7; TRBD1 might be the D (5 bases). Germline CDR1 reads SGHAT; CDR2 reads FQNNGV. The length of the CDR3 is 12 residues. The ends were cut back, 3 bases at V and 4 bases at J, with 7 bases in the middle. DNA for the CDR3: TGTGCCAGCAGCTTCCAGGGTTACGAGCAGTACTTC. It specifies CASSFQGYEQYF.

The chain links TRBV21-1 to TRBJ2-1; the table calls TRBD2, which could not be checked here. TRBV21-1 is labeled a pseudogene. CDR3 size: 17 residues. CDR3 sequence reads: CASGIAPGLAGGRSQFF. The CDR3 bases are TGTGCCAGCGGTATAGCTCCGGGACTAGCGGGGGGGCGGTCGCAGTTCTTC.

This chain joins TRBV5-1 and TRBJ2-7; 7 positions match TRBD1. Germline CDR1 reads SGHRS; CDR2 reads YFSETQ. Trimming at V came to 3 bases and at J to 0 bases, leaving 6 bases not matched to a gene. CDR3 length equals 15 residues. DNA for the CDR3: TGCGCCAGCAGCTGGGACAGCTTTAGCTCCTACGAGCAGTACTTC. Encoded protein: CASSWDSFSSYEQYF.

This clone showed up just once. The J gene is TRBJ2-1, the V gene TRBV11-3, with D possibly matching TRBD2 (7 bases). V lost 1 base and J lost 5, with 9 bases in between. CDR1 is SGHNT, CDR2 YENEEA, per germline. The CDR3 is 14 residues long. The CDR3: CASSLGRGHNEQFF. CDR3 sequence (DNA): TGTGCCAGCAGCTTAGGGCGGGGGCACAATGAGCAGTTCTTC. Full variable domain (missing parts from reference TRBV11-3 and TRBJ2-1): EAGVVQSPRYKIIEKKQPVAFWCNPISGHNTLYWYLQNLGQGPELLIRYENEEAVDDSQLPKDRFSAERLKGVDSTLKIQPAELGDSAVYLCASSLGRGHNEQFFGPGTRLTVL.

Comments on this clone: In the same sample, other DNA sequences code for this CDR3. The CDR3 region is CASSKVQGGLGEQYF. The CDR3, as DNA: TGTGCCAGCAGCAAAGTACAGGGGGGGCTGGGGGAGCAGTACTTC. The rearrangement joins TRBV7-2 to TRBJ2-7; tentative D call: TRBD1 (8 bases). CDR3 size: 15 residues. Germline V gene data show CDR1 as SGHTA and CDR2 as FQGNSA. V was clipped by 5 bases and J by 7 bases, with 21 bases between them.

The CDR3 loop reads CASSLGQTNTGELFF. CDR3 nucleotide sequence: TGTGCCAGCTCATTGGGACAGACGAACACCGGGGAGCTGTTTTTT. The chain carries TRBV18 and TRBJ2-2; 7 bases line up with TRBD1. V trimming: 5 bases; J trimming: 0 bases; junction bases outside the gene matches: 3. CDR3 length: 15 amino acids. Germline V gives CDR1 KGHSH, CDR2 LQKENI.

For this clone: The sample carries other DNA sequences with the same CDR3. The J gene is TRBJ1-1, the V gene TRBV7-9; 9 positions match TRBD1. The CDR3 sequence is 16 residues long. The J segment lost 2 bases and the V segment lost 5 bases, leaving 9 bases of the junction unmatched. Germline V gives CDR1 SEHNR, CDR2 FQNEAQ (reference sequence). The CDR3 bases are TGTGCCAGCAGCCCCCCCAGGACAGGGGTCAACACTGAAGCTTTCTTT. Protein: CASSPPRTGVNTEAFF. Drawing the rest from reference TRBV7-9 and TRBJ1-1, the complete variable domain is DTGVSQNPRHKITKRGQNVTFRCDPISEHNRLYWYRQTLGQGPEFLTYFQNEAQLEKSRLLSDRFSAERPKGSFSTLEIQRTEQGDSAMYLCASSPPRTGVNTEAFFGQGTRLTVV.

This clone was found once. This chain links TRBV5-6 with TRBJ2-7; maybe TRBD2 (5 bases). Germline CDR1 and CDR2: SGHDT and YYEEEE. The CDR3 covers 16 residues. Trimming took 3 bases from V and 0 from J, leaving 16 bases between them. CDR3 in amino acids: CASSSDYGSSSYEQYF. CDR3 in DNA: TGTGCCAGCAGCTCTGACTACGGGTCAAGCTCCTACGAGCAGTACTTC.

The chain combines TRBV7-6 with TRBJ1-1, with no clear D. Trimming removed 5 bases at V and 4 bases at J, with 14 bases between. The CDR3 extends over 14 amino acids. The V gene's germline CDR1 is SGHVS and CDR2 FNYEAQ. This CDR3 reads CASSAEGVSTEAFF. The CDR3 bases are TGTGCCAGCAGCGCCGAGGGTGTTAGCACTGAAGCTTTCTTT.